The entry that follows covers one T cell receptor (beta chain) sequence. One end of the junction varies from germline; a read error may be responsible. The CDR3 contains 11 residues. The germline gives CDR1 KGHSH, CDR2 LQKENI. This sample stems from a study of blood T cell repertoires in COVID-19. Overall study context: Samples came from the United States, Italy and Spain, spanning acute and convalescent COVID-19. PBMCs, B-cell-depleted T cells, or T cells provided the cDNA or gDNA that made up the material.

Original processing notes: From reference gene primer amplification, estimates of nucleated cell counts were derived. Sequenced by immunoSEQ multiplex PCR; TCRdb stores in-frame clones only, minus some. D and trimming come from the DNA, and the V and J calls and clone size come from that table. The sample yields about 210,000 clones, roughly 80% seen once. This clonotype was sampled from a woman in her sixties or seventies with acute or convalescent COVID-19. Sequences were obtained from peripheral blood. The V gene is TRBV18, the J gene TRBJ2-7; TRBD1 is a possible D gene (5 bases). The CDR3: CASSPSTEQVF. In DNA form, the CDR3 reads TGTGCCAGCTCACCATCAACGGAACAGGTATTC.